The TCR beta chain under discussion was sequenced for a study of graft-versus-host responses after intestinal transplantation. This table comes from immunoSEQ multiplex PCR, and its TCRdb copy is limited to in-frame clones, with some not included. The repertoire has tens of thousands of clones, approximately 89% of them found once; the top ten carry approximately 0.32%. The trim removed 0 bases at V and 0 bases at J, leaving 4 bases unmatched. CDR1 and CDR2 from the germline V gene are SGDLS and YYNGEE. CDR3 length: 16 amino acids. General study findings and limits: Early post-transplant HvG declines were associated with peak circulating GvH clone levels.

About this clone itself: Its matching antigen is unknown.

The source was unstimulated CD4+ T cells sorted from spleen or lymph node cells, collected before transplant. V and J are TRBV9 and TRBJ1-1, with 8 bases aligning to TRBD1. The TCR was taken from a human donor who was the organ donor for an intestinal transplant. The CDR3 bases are TGTGCCAGCAGCGTAGTCGGGACAGGAGTGAACACTGAAGCTTTCTTT. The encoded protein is CASSVVGTGVNTEAFF.